This T cell receptor beta chain was recorded in a study of OX40 agonist ivuxolimab in advanced cancers. Study outcomes and limitations: Dosing at 0.1 to 3.0 mg/kg was accompanied by clonal expansion of CD4+ and CD8+ blood T cells by week 6. Some of the nonresponding patients also showed low levels of normalized T-cell clonal expansion.

A word on this clone: Its target is unknown.

Germline V gives CDR1 SEHNR, CDR2 FQNEAQ (reference sequence). The CDR3 has 14 amino acids. Trimming shortened V by 6 bases and J by 6 bases, and 16 bases separated the two germline ends. With autoimmune disease history or systemic immunosuppression, patients were excluded. Researchers took blood at baseline, on cycle 4 day 1, and on cycle 7 day 1. Assay: immunoSEQ multiplex PCR; the TCRdb copy retains only in-frame clones and omits some. The top ten hold 0.67% of the sample, which has roughly 70,000 clones, roughly nine tenths seen once. The sequence was obtained from an adult with an advanced solid tumor such as melanoma, head and neck, liver or kidney cancer. The sequenced sample was CD4+ or CD8+ T cells sorted from blood, obtained in a trial of the OX40 agonist ivuxolimab. The chain uses TRBV7-9 and TRBJ2-3, with D uncertain. CDR3 loop: CASRPTITTDTQYF. DNA of the CDR3: TGTGCCAGCAGACCTACAATTACTACGGATACGCAGTATTTT. The whole variable domain, filled in from reference TRBV7-9 and TRBJ2-3, reads DTGVSQNPRHKITKRGQNVTFRCDPISEHNRLYWYRQTLGQGPEFLTYFQNEAQLEKSRLLSDRFSAERPKGSFSTLEIQRTEQGDSAMYLCASRPTITTDTQYFGPGTRLTVL.